The clone carrying this T cell receptor beta chain was seen just once. The antigen remains unidentified. Repertoires were generated with immunoSEQ multiplex PCR, while TCRdb's copy carries only in-frame clones and drops some. The sample carries 150,000 or so clones, about 91% recorded once. The source of the sample is a study of T cell responses to AZD1222 COVID-19 vaccine. Findings and limits, study-wide: Among the donors, most were white British and more were female, and clonal diversity was possibly underestimated. Once two AZD1222 doses were given, Spike-specific TCR breadth and depth went up.

Trimming removed 0 bases from V and 5 bases from J; junction bases left unmatched: 7. This CDR3 comprises 17 residues. Looked up from germline, CDR1 is LGHNA and CDR2 is YSLEER. This chain uses TRBV4-3 with TRBJ2-2, with 9 positions matching TRBD2. The TCR sequence derives from an adult who received the AZD1222 COVID-19 vaccine. Source: peripheral blood, taken 28 days after the second AZD1222 dose. The DNA for the CDR3 is TGCGCCAGCAGCCAAGAACACGTGGCGGGAGGGACCGGGGAGCTGTTTTTT. It codes for CASSQEHVAGGTGELFF.